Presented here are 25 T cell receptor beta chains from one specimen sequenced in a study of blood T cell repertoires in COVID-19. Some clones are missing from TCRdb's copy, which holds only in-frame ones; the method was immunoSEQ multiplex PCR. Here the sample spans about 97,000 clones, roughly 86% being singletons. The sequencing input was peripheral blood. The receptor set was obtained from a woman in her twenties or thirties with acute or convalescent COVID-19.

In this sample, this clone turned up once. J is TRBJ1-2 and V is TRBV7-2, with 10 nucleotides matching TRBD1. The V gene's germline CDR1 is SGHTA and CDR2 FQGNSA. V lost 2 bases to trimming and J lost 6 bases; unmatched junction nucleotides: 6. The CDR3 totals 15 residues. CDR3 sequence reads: CASSLWTGGVDGYTF. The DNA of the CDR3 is TGTGCCAGCAGCTTATGGACAGGGGGAGTAGATGGCTACACCTTC.

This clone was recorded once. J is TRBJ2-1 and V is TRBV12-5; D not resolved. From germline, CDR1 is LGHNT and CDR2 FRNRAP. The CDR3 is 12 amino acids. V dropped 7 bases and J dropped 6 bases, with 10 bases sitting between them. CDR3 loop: CASEPQANEQFF. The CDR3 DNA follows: TGTGCTAGTGAACCCCAAGCCAATGAGCAGTTCTTC.

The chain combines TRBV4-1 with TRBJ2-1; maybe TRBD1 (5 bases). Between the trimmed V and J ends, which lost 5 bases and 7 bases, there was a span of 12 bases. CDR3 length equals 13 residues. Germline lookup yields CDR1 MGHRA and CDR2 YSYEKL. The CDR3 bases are TGCGCCAGCAGCACCTTAGGGGAAAATGAGCAGTTCTTC. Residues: CASSTLGENEQFF.

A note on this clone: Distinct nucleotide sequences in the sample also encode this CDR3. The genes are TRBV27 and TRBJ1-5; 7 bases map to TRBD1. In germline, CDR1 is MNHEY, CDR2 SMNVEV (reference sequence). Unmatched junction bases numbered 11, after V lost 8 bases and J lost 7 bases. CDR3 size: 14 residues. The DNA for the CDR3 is TGTGCCAGCTCCCCTGACAGGGTGGAGCAGCCCCAGCATTTT. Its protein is CASSPDRVEQPQHF.

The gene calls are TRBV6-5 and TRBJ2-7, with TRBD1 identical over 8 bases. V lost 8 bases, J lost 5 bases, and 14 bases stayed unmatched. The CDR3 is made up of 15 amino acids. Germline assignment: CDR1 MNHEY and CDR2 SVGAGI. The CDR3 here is CASATLGQVPHEQYF. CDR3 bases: TGTGCCAGCGCCACCCTGGGACAGGTTCCCCACGAGCAGTACTTC.

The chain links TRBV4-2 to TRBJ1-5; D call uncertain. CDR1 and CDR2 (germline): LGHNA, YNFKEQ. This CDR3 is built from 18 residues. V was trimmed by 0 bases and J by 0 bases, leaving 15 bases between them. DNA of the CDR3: TGTGCCAGCAGCCAAGATTTTGGGCAGGCGATTAGCAATCAGCCCCAGCATTTT. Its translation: CASSQDFGQAISNQPQHF.

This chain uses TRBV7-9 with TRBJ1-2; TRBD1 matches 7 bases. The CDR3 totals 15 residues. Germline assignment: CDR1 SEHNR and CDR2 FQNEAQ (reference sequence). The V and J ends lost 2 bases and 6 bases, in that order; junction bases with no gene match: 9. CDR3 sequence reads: CASSLIEAGGNGYTF. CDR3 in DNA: TGTGCCAGCAGCTTAATAGAGGCAGGGGGGAATGGCTACACCTTC.

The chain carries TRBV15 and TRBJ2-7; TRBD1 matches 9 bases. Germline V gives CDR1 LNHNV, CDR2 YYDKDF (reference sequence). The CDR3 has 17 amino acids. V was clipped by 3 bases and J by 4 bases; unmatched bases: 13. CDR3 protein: CATSRVAPGQGMYEQYF. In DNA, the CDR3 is TGTGCCACCAGCAGGGTAGCACCGGGACAGGGTATGTACGAGCAGTACTTC.

CDR3 sequence reads: CASSLQGVVRAFF. The CDR3 nucleotides read TGTGCCAGCAGTCTACAGGGGGTCGTGCGGGCTTTCTTT. The rearrangement uses TRBV28 and TRBJ1-1; 8 bases fit TRBD1. CDR1 is MDHEN, CDR2 SYDVKM, per germline. This CDR3 region has 13 residues. The V and J ends lost 5 bases and 11 bases, in that order; junction bases with no gene match: 10.

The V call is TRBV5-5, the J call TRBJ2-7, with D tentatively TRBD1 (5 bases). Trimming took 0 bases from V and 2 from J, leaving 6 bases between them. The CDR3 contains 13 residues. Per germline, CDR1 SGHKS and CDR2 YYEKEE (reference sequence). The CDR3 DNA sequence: TGTGCCAGCAGCTTGGACAGGACCTACGAGCAGTACTTC. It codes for CASSLDRTYEQYF.

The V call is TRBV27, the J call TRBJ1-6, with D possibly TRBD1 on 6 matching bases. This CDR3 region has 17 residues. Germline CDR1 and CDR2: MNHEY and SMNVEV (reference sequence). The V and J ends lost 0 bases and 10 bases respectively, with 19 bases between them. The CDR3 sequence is CASSLSRDRMLGSPLHF. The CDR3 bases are TGTGCCAGCAGTTTATCCCGTGACAGGATGCTCGGGTCACCCCTCCACTTT.

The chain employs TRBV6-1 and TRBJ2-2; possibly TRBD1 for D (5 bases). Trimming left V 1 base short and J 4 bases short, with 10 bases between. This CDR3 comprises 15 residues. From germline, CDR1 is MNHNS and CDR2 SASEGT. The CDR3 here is CASSEGQSPTGELFF. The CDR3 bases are TGTGCCAGCAGTGAAGGACAGAGTCCCACCGGGGAGCTGTTTTTT.

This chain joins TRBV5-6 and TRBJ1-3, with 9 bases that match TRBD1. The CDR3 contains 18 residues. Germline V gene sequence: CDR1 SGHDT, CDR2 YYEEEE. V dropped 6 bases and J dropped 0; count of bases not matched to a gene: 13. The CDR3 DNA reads TGTGCCAGCACCCGTCCCGGGACAGGGACGGGCTCTGGAAACACCATATATTTT. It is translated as CASTRPGTGTGSGNTIYF.

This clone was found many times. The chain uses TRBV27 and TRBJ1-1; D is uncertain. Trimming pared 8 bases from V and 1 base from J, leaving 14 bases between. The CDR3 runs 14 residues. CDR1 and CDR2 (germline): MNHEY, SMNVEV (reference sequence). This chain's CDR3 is CASVSGRPNTEAFF. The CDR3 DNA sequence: TGTGCCAGCGTTTCGGGTCGCCCGAACACTGAAGCTTTCTTT.

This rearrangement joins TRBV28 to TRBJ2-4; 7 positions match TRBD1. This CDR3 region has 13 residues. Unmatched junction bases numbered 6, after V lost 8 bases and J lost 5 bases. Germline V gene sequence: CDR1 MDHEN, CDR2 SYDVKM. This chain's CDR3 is CASSRQGQNIQYF. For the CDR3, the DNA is TGTGCCAGCTCTCGACAGGGTCAAAACATTCAGTACTTC.

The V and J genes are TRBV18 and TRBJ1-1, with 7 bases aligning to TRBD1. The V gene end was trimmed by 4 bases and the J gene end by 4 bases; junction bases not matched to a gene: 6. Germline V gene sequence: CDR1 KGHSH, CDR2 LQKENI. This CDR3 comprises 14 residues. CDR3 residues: CASSQRTGGTEAFF. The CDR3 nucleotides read TGTGCCAGCTCACAACGGACAGGAGGCACTGAAGCTTTCTTT.

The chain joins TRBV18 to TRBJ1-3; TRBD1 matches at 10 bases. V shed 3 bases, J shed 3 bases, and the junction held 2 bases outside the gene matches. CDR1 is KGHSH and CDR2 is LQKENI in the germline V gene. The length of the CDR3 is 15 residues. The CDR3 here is CASSPTGGYGNTIYF. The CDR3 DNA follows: TGTGCCAGCTCACCGACAGGGGGCTATGGAAACACCATATATTTT.

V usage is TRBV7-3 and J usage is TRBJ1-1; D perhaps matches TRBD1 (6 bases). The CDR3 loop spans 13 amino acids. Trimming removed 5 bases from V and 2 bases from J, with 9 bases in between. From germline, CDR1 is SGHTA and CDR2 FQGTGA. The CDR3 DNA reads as TGTGCCAGCAGCCTAGGGACAAACACTGAAGCTTTCTTT. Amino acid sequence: CASSLGTNTEAFF.

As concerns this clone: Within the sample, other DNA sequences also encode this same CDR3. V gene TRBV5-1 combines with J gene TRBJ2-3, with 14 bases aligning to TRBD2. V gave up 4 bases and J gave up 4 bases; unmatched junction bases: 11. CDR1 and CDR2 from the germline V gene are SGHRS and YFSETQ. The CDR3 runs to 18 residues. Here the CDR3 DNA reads TGCGCCAGCAGCCCGACCGGACTAGCGGGGGGCGGCGCAGATACGCAGTATTTT. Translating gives CASSPTGLAGGGADTQYF.

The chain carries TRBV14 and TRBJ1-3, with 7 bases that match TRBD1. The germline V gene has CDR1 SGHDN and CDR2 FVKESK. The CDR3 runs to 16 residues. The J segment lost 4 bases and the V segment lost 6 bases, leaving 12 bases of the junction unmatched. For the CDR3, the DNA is TGTGCCAGCAGGAAAGAAGAGGGGGCACGGGGAAACACCATATATTTT. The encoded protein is CASRKEEGARGNTIYF.

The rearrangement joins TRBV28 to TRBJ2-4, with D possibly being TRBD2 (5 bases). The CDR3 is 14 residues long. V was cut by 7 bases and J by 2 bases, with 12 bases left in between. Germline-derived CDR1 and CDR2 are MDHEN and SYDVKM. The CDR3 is CASNIGISKNIQYF. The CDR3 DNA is TGTGCCAGCAATATCGGGATATCCAAAAACATTCAGTACTTC.

CDR3 protein: CASSQEGGNEKLFF. The CDR3 coding sequence is TGTGCCAGCAGCCAAGAGGGGGGTAATGAAAAACTGTTTTTT. This chain joins TRBV3-1 (or the pseudogene TRBV3-2) and TRBJ1-4; maybe TRBD1 (5 bases). The CDR3 extends over 14 amino acids. The germline V gene has CDR1 LGHDT and CDR2 YNNKEL (reference sequence). V lost 0 bases to trimming and J lost 4 bases, with 6 bases between them.

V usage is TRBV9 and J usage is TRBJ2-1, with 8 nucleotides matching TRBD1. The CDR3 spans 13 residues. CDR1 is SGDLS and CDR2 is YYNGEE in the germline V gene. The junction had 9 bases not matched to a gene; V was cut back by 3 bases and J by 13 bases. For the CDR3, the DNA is TGTGCCAGCAGCGCCCTGGGACAGGCCACCCAGTTCTTC. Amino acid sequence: CASSALGQATQFF.

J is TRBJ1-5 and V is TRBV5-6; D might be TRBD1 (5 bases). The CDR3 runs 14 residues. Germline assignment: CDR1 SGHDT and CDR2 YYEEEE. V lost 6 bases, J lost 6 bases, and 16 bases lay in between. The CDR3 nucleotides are TGTGCCAGCACCACGGGGGGGGTAGGTCAGCCCCAGCATTTT. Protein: CASTTGGVGQPQHF.

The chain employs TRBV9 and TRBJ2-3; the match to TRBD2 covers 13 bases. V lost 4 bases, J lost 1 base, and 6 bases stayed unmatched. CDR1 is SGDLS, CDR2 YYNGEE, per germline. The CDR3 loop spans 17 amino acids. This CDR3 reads CASSSGLAGEGTDTQYF. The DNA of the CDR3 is TGTGCCAGCAGCTCTGGACTAGCGGGGGAAGGCACAGATACGCAGTATTTT.